This TCR beta chain came from a study of T cells in Graves' hyperthyroidism and ophthalmopathy. Study-wide results and caveats: Most clonotypes that expanded in the thyroid above 0.001 also showed up in blood.

Stable Graves' hyperthyroidism denoted no ophthalmopathy progression over 18 months. This clonotype was seen at least ten times. Antigen unknown. Amplified regions were TCR beta CDR3 sequences from RNA transcripts. First-round RT-PCR of the TCR CDR3 relied on the HTBI primer set. TCRdb fed the multiplex PCR reads into MiXCR, producing one record per CDR3 protein. The sample lists about 210,000 distinct CDR3 sequences, approximately 16% seen once, with about 48% in the top ten. The source of this sequence is a man in his forties with Graves' hyperthyroidism. Material for sequencing was blood.

Written as DNA, the CDR3 is TGCAGTGCTAGACCGCCGGGACAGGGCTCTCGCACGGGCACAGATACGCAGTATTTT. Protein: CSARPPGQGSRTGTDTQYF. V and J are TRBV20-1 and TRBJ2-3, with TRBD1 identical over 9 bases. Germline CDR1 DFQATT, CDR2 SNEGSKA (reference sequence). J was trimmed by 1 base and V by 2 bases; bases with no gene match: 16. The CDR3 sequence is 19 residues long.